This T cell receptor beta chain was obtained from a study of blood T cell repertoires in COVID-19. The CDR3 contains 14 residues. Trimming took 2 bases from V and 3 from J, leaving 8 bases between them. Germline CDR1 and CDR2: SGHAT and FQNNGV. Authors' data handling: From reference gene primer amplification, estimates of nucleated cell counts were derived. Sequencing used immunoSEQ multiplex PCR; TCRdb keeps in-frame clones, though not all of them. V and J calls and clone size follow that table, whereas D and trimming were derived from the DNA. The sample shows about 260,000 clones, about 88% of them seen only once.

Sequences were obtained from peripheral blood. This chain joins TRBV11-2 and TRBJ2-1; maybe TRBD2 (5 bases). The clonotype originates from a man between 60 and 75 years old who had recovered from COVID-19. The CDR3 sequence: CASSLFRGYNEQFF. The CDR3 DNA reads TGTGCCAGCAGCTTATTTCGGGGCTACAATGAGCAGTTCTTC.